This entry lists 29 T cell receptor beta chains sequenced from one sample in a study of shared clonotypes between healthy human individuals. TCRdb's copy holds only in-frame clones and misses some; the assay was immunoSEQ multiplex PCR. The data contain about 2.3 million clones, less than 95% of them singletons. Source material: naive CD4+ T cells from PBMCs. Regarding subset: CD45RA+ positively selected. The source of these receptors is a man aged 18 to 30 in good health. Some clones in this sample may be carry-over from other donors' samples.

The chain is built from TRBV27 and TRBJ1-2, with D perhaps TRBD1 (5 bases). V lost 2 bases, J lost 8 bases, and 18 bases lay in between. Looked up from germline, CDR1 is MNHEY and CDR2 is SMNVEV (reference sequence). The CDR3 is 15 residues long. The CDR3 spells CASSLRQSIREGYTF. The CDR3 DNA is TGTGCCAGCAGTTTAAGACAGTCGATCCGTGAGGGCTACACCTTC.

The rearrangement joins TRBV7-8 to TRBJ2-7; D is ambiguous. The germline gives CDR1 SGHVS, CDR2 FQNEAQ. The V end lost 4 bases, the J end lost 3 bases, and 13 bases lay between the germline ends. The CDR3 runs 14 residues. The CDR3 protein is CASSSFTSSYEQYF. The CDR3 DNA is TGTGCCAGCAGCTCTTTTACTTCTAGCTACGAGCAGTACTTC.

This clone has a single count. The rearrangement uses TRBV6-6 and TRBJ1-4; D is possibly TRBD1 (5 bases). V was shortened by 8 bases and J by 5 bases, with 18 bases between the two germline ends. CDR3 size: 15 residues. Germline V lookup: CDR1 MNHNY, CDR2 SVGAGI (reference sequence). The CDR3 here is CASGAWRGRNEKLFF. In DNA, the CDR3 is TGTGCCAGCGGGGCGTGGCGGGGACGAAATGAAAAACTGTTTTTT.

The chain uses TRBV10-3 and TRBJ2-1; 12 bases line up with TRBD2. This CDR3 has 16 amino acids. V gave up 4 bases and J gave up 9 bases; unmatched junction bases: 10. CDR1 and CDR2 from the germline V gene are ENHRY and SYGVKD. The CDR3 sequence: CAISGATSGSTSEQFF. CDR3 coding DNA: TGTGCCATCAGTGGGGCGACTAGCGGGAGTACCAGTGAGCAGTTCTTC.

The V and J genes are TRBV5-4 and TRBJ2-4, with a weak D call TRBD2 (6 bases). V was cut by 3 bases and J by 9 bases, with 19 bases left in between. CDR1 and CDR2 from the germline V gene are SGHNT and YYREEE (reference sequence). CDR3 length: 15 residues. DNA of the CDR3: TGTGCCAGCAGCTCTGAGGGAAACCCCGGGGGCATTCAGTACTTC. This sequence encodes CASSSEGNPGGIQYF.

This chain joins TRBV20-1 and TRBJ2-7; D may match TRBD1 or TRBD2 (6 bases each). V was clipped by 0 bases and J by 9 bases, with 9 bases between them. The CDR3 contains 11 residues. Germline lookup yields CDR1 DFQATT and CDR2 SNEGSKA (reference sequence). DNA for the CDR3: TGCAGTGCTAGAGACGGGGGCCGGCAGTACTTC. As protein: CSARDGGRQYF.

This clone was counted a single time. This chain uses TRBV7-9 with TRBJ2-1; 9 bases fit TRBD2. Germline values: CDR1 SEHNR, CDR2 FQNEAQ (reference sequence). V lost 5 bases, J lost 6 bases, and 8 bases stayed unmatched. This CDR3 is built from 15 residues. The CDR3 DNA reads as TGTGCCAGCAGCGAAAGCGGGGGGCCTCGCAATGAGCAGTTCTTC. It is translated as CASSESGGPRNEQFF. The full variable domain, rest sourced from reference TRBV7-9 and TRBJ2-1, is DTGVSQNPRHKITKRGQNVTFRCDPISEHNRLYWYRQTLGQGPEFLTYFQNEAQLEKSRLLSDRFSAERPKGSFSTLEIQRTEQGDSAMYLCASSESGGPRNEQFFGPGTRLTVL.

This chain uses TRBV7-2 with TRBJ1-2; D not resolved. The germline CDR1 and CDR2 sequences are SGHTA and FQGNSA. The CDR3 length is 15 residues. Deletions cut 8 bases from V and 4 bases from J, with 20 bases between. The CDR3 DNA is TGTGCCAGCGCATTAGGGCCCTCAATCTTCTATGGCTACACCTTC. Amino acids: CASALGPSIFYGYTF.

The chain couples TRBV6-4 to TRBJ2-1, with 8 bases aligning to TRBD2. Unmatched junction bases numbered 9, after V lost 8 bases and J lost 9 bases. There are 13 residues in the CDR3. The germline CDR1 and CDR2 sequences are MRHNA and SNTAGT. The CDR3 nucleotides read TGTGCCAGCGCTGACCGGGAGGGGGGTGAGCAGTTCTTC. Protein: CASADREGGEQFF.

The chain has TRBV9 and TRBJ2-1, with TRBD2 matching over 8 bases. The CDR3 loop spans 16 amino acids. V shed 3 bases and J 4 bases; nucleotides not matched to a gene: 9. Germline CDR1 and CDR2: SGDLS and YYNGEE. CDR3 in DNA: TGTGCCAGCAGCGGAGACACTAGCGGAAATTACAATGAGCAGTTCTTC. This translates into CASSGDTSGNYNEQFF.

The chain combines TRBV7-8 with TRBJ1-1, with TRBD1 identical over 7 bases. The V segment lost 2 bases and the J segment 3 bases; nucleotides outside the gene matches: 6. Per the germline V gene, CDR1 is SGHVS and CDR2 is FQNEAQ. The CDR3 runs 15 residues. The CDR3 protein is CASSLIAGGDTEAFF. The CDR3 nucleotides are TGTGCCAGCAGCTTAATAGCAGGGGGTGACACTGAAGCTTTCTTT.

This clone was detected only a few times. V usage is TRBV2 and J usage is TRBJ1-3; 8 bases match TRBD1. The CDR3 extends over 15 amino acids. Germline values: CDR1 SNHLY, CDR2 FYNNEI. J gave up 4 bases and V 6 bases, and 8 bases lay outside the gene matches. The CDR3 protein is CASRPTGTGGNTIYF. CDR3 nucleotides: TGTGCCAGCAGGCCTACCGGGACAGGAGGAAACACCATATATTTT.

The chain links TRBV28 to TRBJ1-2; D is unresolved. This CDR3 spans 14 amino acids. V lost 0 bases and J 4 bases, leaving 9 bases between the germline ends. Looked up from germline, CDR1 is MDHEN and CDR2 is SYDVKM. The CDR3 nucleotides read TGTGCCAGCAGTTTATGGGGGAGTACCTATGGCTACACCTTC. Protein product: CASSLWGSTYGYTF.

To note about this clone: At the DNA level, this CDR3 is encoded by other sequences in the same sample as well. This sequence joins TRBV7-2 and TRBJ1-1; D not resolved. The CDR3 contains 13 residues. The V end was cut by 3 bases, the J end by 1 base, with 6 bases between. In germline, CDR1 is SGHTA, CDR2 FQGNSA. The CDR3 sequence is CASSLIRNTEAFF. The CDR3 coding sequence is TGTGCCAGCAGCTTGATAAGGAACACTGAAGCTTTCTTT.

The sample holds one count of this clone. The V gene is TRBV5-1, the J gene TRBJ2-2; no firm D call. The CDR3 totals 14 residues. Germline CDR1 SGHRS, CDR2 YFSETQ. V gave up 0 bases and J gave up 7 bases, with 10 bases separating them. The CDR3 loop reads CASSLGLLDGELFF. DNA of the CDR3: TGCGCCAGCAGCTTGGGCCTTCTTGACGGGGAGCTGTTTTTT. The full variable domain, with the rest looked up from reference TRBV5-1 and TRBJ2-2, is KAGVTQTPRYLIKTRGQQVTLSCSPISGHRSVSWYQQTPGQGLQFLFEYFSETQRNKGNFPGRFSGRQFSNSRSEMNVSTLELGDSALYLCASSLGLLDGELFFGEGSRLTVL.

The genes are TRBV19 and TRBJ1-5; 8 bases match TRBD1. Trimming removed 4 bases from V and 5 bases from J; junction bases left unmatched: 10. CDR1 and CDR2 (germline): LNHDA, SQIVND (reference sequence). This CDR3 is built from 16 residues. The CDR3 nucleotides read TGTGCCAGTAGTAGCGGACAGGGCATAGGGGATCAGCCCCAGCATTTT. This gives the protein CASSSGQGIGDQPQHF.

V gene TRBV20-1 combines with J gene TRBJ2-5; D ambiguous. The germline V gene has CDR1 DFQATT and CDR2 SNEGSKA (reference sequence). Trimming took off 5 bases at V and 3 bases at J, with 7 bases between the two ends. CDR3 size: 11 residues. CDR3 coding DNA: TGCAGTGCTTCTGATGAAGAGACCCAGTACTTC. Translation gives CSASDEETQYF.

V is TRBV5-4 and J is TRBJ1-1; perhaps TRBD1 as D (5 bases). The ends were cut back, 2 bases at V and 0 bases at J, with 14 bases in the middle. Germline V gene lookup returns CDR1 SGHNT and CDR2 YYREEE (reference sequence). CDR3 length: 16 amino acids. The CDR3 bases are TGTGCCAGCAGCTTAATCGCGGGGGGGATGAACACTGAAGCTTTCTTT. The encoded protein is CASSLIAGGMNTEAFF.

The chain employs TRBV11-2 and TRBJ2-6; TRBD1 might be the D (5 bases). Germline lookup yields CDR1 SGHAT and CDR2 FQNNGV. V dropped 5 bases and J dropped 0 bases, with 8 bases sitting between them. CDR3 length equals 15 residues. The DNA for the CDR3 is TGTGCCAGCAGCCCCCAGGGCTCTGGGGCCAACGTCCTGACTTTC. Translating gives CASSPQGSGANVLTF.

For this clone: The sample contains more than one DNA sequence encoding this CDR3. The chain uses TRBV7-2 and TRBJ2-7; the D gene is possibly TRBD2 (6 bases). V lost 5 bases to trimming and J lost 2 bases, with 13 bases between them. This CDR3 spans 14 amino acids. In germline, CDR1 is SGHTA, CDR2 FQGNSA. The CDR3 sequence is CASSPGTGPYEQYF. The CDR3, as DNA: TGTGCCAGCAGCCCTGGGACTGGACCCTACGAGCAGTACTTC.

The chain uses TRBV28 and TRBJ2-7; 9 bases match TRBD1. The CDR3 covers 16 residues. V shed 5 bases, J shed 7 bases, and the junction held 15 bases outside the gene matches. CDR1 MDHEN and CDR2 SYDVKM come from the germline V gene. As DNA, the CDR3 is TGTGCCAGCAGTCTCCCCATCGGACAGGGGCTTGGTGAGCAGTACTTC. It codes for CASSLPIGQGLGEQYF.

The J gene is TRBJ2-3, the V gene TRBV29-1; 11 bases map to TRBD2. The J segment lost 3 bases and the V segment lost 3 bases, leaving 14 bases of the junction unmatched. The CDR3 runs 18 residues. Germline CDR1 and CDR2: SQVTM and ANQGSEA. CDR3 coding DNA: TGCAGCGTTGAGTCTCTGGAGATCCGACTAGCGGGGACAGATACGCAGTATTTT. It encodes CSVESLEIRLAGTDTQYF.

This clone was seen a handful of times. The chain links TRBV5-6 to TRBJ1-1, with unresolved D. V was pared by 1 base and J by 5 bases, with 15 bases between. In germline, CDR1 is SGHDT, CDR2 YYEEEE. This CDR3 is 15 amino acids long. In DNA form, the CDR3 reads TGTGCCAGCAGCTTGCAGGTCGGCGAAGGGACTGAAGCTTTCTTT. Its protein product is CASSLQVGEGTEAFF.

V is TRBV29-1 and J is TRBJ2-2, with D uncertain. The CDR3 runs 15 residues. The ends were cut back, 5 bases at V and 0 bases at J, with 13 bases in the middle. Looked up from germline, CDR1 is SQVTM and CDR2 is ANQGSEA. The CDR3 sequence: CSVKWRLANTGELFF. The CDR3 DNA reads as TGCAGCGTTAAATGGCGGCTAGCGAACACCGGGGAGCTGTTTTTT.

The CDR3 sequence: CASSQDRAGPLYNEQFF. The CDR3 nucleotides read TGTGCCAGCAGCCAAGATCGAGCGGGACCCCTCTACAATGAGCAGTTCTTC. The J gene is TRBJ2-1, the V gene TRBV4-2, with 7 bases aligning to TRBD2. V lost 0 bases to trimming and J lost 3 bases; unmatched junction nucleotides: 8. CDR1 is LGHNA, CDR2 YNFKEQ, per germline. CDR3 length: 17 amino acids.

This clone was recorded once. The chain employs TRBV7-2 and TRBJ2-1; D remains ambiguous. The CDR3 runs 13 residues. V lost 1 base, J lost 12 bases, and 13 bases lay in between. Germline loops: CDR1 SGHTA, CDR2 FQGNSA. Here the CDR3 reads CASSLVYDGGQFF. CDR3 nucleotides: TGTGCCAGCAGCTTAGTTTATGACGGCGGGCAGTTCTTC.

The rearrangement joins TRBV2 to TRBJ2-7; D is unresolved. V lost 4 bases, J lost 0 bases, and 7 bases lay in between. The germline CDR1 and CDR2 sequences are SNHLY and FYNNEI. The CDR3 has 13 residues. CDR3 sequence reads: CASSALISYEQYF. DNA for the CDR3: TGTGCCAGCAGTGCATTGATCTCCTACGAGCAGTACTTC.

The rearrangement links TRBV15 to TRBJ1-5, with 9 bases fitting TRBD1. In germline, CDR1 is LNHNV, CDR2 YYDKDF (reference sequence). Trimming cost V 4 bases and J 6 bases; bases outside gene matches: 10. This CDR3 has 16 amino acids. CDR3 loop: CATSKYLRTGAQPQHF. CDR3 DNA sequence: TGTGCCACCAGCAAATACCTGAGGACAGGGGCTCAGCCCCAGCATTTT. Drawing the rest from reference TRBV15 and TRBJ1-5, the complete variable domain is DAMVIQNPRYQVTQFGKPVTLSCSQTLNHNVMYWYQQKSSQAPKLLFHYYDKDFNNEADTPDNFQSRRPNTSFCFLDIRSPGLGDTAMYLCATSKYLRTGAQPQHFGDGTRLSIL.

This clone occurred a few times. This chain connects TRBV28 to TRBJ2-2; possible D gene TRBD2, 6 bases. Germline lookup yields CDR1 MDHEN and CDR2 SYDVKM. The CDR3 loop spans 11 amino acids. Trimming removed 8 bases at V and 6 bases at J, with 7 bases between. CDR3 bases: TGTGCCAGCTCGGGGGCCGGGGAGCTGTTTTTT. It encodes CASSGAGELFF.